The 26 T cell receptor beta chains below were found in one sample sequenced in a study of T cells in Graves' hyperthyroidism and ophthalmopathy. RNA transcripts were the template for amplifying TCR beta CDR3 regions. The primer set for the first-round RT-PCR of the TCR CDR3 was HTBI. A single record per CDR3 protein comes from TCRdb applying MiXCR to the multiplex PCR reads. The sample lists a few hundred thousand distinct CDR3 sequences; around 16% were seen once. The sample taken for sequencing was blood. The receptors were gathered from a woman aged 25-40 years with Graves' hyperthyroidism.

This clonotype was found many times. The chain carries TRBV7-3 and TRBJ2-1; D is unresolved. Between the trimmed V and J ends, which lost 1 base and 0 bases, there was a span of 7 bases. This CDR3 is 15 amino acids long. Germline V lookup: CDR1 SGHTA, CDR2 FQGTGA. The CDR3 nucleotides read TGTGCCAGCAGCTTAATCAGGAGCTCCTACAATGAGCAGTTCTTC. Its translation: CASSLIRSSYNEQFF.

Notes on this clonotype: A read error may explain this, as a much larger clone is one base away. This chain joins TRBV28 and TRBJ1-1; D unresolved. Per the germline V gene, CDR1 is MDHEN and CDR2 is SYDVKM. V lost 4 bases and J lost 8, with 11 bases in between. The CDR3 loop spans 12 amino acids. The CDR3 protein is CASSSQPIEAFF. The CDR3 DNA is TGTGCCAGCAGTTCCCAACCTATAGAAGCTTTCTTT. The full variable domain, with the rest looked up from reference TRBV28 and TRBJ1-1, is DVKVTQSSRYLVKRTGEKVFLECVQDMDHENMFWYRQDPGLGLRLIYFSYDVKMKEKGDIPEGYSVSREKKERFSLILESASTNQTSMYLCASSSQPIEAFFGQGTRLTVV.

The V call is TRBV7-6, the J call TRBJ2-7, with TRBD2 matching 12 bases. CDR1 SGHVS and CDR2 FNYEAQ come from the germline V gene. The V segment lost 5 bases and the J segment 7 bases; nucleotides outside the gene matches: 9. The CDR3 consists of 15 residues. The CDR3 loop is CASSVGLAGIREQYF. In DNA, the CDR3 is TGTGCCAGCAGCGTCGGACTAGCGGGAATTAGGGAGCAGTACTTC.

The CDR3, as DNA: TGTGCCAGCAGCCTAAACAGGGTTACTGGCTACACCTTC. Translated: CASSLNRVTGYTF. The rearrangement joins TRBV5-4 to TRBJ1-2, with a possible D match to TRBD1 (6 bases). From germline, CDR1 is SGHNT and CDR2 YYREEE (reference sequence). The CDR3 spans 13 residues. Trimming removed 4 bases at V and 7 bases at J, with 14 bases between. The variable domain in full, completed from reference TRBV5-4 and TRBJ1-2, reads ETGVTQSPTHLIKTRGQQVTLRCSSQSGHNTVSWYQQALGQGPQFIFQYYREEENGRGNFPPRFSGLQFPNYSSELNVNALELDDSALYLCASSLNRVTGYTFGSGTRLTVV.

J is TRBJ1-6 and V is TRBV27; D gene uncertain. Germline-derived CDR1 and CDR2 are MNHEY and SMNVEV (reference sequence). V was trimmed by 6 bases and J by 5 bases, leaving 20 bases between them. The CDR3 is made up of 17 amino acids. The CDR3 is CASSNALVGPNNSPLHF. In DNA form, the CDR3 reads TGTGCCAGCAGCAACGCCCTGGTCGGACCTAATAATTCACCCCTCCACTTT.

The DNA of the CDR3 is TGCAGTGCTTTCTCTGGCACAGATACGCAGTATTTT. Translation gives CSAFSGTDTQYF. The V gene is TRBV20-1, the J gene TRBJ2-3, with D hard to call. With 5 bases removed from V and 1 base from J, the gap between germline ends came to 7 bases. This CDR3 has 12 amino acids. Germline loops: CDR1 DFQATT, CDR2 SNEGSKA (reference sequence).

V is TRBV4-3 and J is TRBJ2-1; D remains unclear. V shed 1 base and J shed 7 bases, with 8 bases lying between them. CDR3 length equals 13 residues. Germline V CDR1 and CDR2: LGHNA, YSLEER. CDR3 loop: CASSQGINNEQFF. The CDR3 coding sequence is TGCGCCAGCAGCCAAGGGATAAATAATGAGCAGTTCTTC.

This chain uses TRBV6-1 with TRBJ1-6, with TRBD1 as a possible D gene (5 bases). Trimming removed 6 bases at V and 10 bases at J, with 19 bases between. Germline CDR1 is MNHNS and CDR2 is SASEGT. The CDR3 totals 15 residues. CDR3 nucleotides: TGTGCCAGCAGCCGCAGTGAGTCCTGGGACTCACCCCTCCACTTT. Its protein is CASSRSESWDSPLHF.

This clonotype appeared a few times. This CDR3 is missing its conserved last phenylalanine or tryptophan, likely due to a read error. This chain joins TRBV5-1 and TRBJ2-1; 14 bases agree with TRBD2. V trimming: 4 bases; J trimming: 6 bases; junction bases outside the gene matches: 12. The CDR3 consists of 18 residues. Per germline, CDR1 SGHRS and CDR2 YFSETQ. The CDR3 here is CASSPPGTSGSAINEQFL. CDR3 sequence (DNA): TGCGCCAGCAGCCCGCCCGGGACTAGCGGGAGTGCTATCAATGAGCAGTTCCTC.

The chain has TRBV11-2 and TRBJ2-1; 9 bases agree with TRBD2. Trimming cost V 3 bases and J 10 bases; bases outside gene matches: 7. The germline V gene has CDR1 SGHAT and CDR2 FQNNGV. There are 14 residues in the CDR3. The CDR3 nucleotides are TGTGCCAGCAGCTTGAGACGTAGCGGGGGCGAGCAGTTCTTC. Its protein product is CASSLRRSGGEQFF.

This clonotype was recorded many times. The J gene is TRBJ2-3, the V gene TRBV20-1, with a weak D call TRBD1 (5 bases). This CDR3 region has 15 residues. CDR1 is DFQATT and CDR2 is SNEGSKA in the germline V gene (reference sequence). Trimming took 3 bases from V and 2 from J, leaving 15 bases between them. The CDR3 DNA is TGCAGTGCTAGCTTACAGGCCTCATACACAGATACGCAGTATTTT. This translates into CSASLQASYTDTQYF.

This clonotype has a handful of counts. This chain links TRBV30 with TRBJ1-4, with D uncertain. The CDR3 runs 14 residues. The V gene's germline CDR1 is GTSNPN and CDR2 SVGIG (reference sequence). V lost 3 bases and J 8 bases, leaving 16 bases between the germline ends. The CDR3 is CAWREDGPGEKLFF. In DNA form, the CDR3 reads TGTGCCTGGAGGGAGGACGGCCCCGGGGAAAAACTGTTTTTT. The variable domain in full, completed from reference TRBV30 and TRBJ1-4, reads SQTIHQWPATLVQPVGSPLSLECTVEGTSNPNLYWYRQAAGRGLQLLFYSVGIGQISSEVPQNLSASRPQDRQFILSSKKLLLSDSGFYLCAWREDGPGEKLFFGSGTQLSVL.

A note on this clonotype: A read error may be the cause here, since a much bigger clone is one base away. The chain has TRBV14 and TRBJ2-1, with TRBD2 identical over 9 bases. Germline trimming cut 4 bases from V and 2 bases from J; bases unmatched to any gene: 3. The CDR3 runs to 15 residues. CDR1 and CDR2 (germline): SGHDN, FVKESK. CDR3 in amino acids: CASSPIAGAYNEQFF. The CDR3 DNA sequence: TGTGCCAGCAGCCCTATAGCGGGAGCCTACAATGAGCAGTTCTTC.

This chain joins TRBV4-2 and TRBJ2-7, with 9 nucleotides matching TRBD2. The CDR3 runs 15 residues. The trim removed 4 bases at V and 2 bases at J, leaving 6 bases unmatched. Germline V CDR1 and CDR2: LGHNA, YNFKEQ. The CDR3 region is CASSPWTSAAYEQYF. The DNA of the CDR3 is TGTGCCAGCAGCCCCTGGACTAGCGCAGCCTACGAGCAGTACTTC.

The chain joins TRBV24-1 to TRBJ2-6; D is uncertain. This CDR3 is built from 17 residues. V gave up 6 bases and J gave up 0 bases, with 14 bases separating them. Per germline, CDR1 KGHDR and CDR2 SFDVKD. The CDR3 DNA is TGTGCCACCAGTTCGGCCGACACGTACTCTGGGGCCAACGTCCTGACTTTC. Its protein product is CATSSADTYSGANVLTF.

Concerning this clonotype: An end of the junction does not agree with germline; a read error may underlie this. The chain carries TRBV7-6 and TRBJ2-1, with TRBD2 identical over 14 bases. CDR3 length: 17 residues. Per the germline V gene, CDR1 is SGHVS and CDR2 is FNYEAQ. The CDR3 region is CASSLTSGTSGSYEQCF. As DNA, the CDR3 is TGTGCCAGCAGCTTAACTTCCGGGACTAGCGGGAGCTATGAGCAGTGCTTC.

The chain recombines TRBV2 with TRBJ2-1, with D uncertain. The V end was cut by 4 bases, the J end by 10 bases, with 11 bases between. CDR3 length: 12 residues. Germline V lookup: CDR1 SNHLY, CDR2 FYNNEI. CDR3 DNA: TGTGCCAGCAGTGCCCCCTGGGGAGAGCAGTTCTTC. Translated, it gives CASSAPWGEQFF. The whole variable domain, filled in from reference TRBV2 and TRBJ2-1, reads EPEVTQTPSHQVTQMGQEVILRCVPISNHLYFYWYRQILGQKVEFLVSFYNNEISEKSEIFDDQFSVERPDGSNFTLKIRSTKLEDSAMYFCASSAPWGEQFFGPGTRLTVL.

This clonotype was counted ten times or more. The chain uses TRBV29-1 and TRBJ1-1; 7 positions match TRBD1. J was trimmed by 4 bases and V by 2 bases; bases with no gene match: 10. The CDR3 has 15 amino acids. The germline V gene encodes CDR1 SQVTM and CDR2 ANQGSEA. The CDR3 region is CSVEPRGYGFTEAFF. DNA for the CDR3: TGCAGCGTTGAACCCAGGGGGTATGGGTTCACTGAAGCTTTCTTT.

The V and J genes are TRBV14 and TRBJ2-3; 15 nucleotides line up with TRBD2. The length of the CDR3 is 15 residues. Trimming cost V 10 bases and J 4 bases; bases outside gene matches: 6. Germline lookup yields CDR1 SGHDN and CDR2 FVKESK. The DNA for the CDR3 is TGTGCCACCTCTGGACTAGCGGGAGGGCCAGATACGCAGTATTTT. The encoded protein is CATSGLAGGPDTQYF. Full variable domain (outside the CDR3, taken from reference TRBV14 and TRBJ2-3): EAGVTQFPSHSVIEKGQTVTLRCDPISGHDNLYWYRRVMGKEIKFLLHFVKESKQDESGMPNNRFLAERTGGTYSTLKVQPAELEDSGVYFCATSGLAGGPDTQYFGPGTRLTVL.

This chain connects TRBV30 to TRBJ2-3, with 16 bases matching TRBD2. This CDR3 contains 16 residues. Germline assignment: CDR1 GTSNPN and CDR2 SVGIG (reference sequence). V gave up 4 bases and J gave up 4 bases; unmatched junction bases: 5. The CDR3 region is CAWTKGLAGGPDTQYF. The CDR3 nucleotides are TGTGCCTGGACCAAGGGACTAGCGGGAGGGCCAGATACGCAGTATTTT.

This clonotype has at least ten counts. The chain joins TRBV5-1 to TRBJ2-6, with D tentatively TRBD1 or TRBD2 (6 bases each). Germline V CDR1 and CDR2: SGHRS, YFSETQ. The CDR3 consists of 17 residues. V dropped 2 bases and J dropped 0 bases, with 12 bases sitting between them. CDR3 protein: CASSFLGGGSGANVLTF. The CDR3 bases are TGCGCCAGCAGCTTCCTCGGAGGGGGCTCTGGGGCCAACGTCCTGACTTTC.

V is TRBV20-1 and J is TRBJ2-7; 15 bases fit TRBD2. V trimming: 5 bases; J trimming: 5 bases; junction bases outside the gene matches: 7. CDR3 length equals 15 residues. Germline-derived CDR1 and CDR2 are DFQATT and SNEGSKA (reference sequence). DNA for the CDR3: TGCAGTGCTGACGGGACTAGCGGGGGGACCAACGAGCAGTACTTC. Its protein is CSADGTSGGTNEQYF.

This clonotype was seen a few times. The rearrangement joins TRBV19 to TRBJ1-2; TRBD1 matches 7 bases. The CDR3 consists of 16 residues. J lost 0 bases, V lost 6 bases, and 10 bases had no gene match. Germline V gives CDR1 LNHDA, CDR2 SQIVND (reference sequence). As DNA, the CDR3 is TGTGCCAGTAGCCCTACCGGGACAGCAGCTAACTATGGCTACACCTTC. It specifies CASSPTGTAANYGYTF.

This clonotype was counted at least ten times. The V gene is TRBV12-3 or TRBV12-4, the J gene TRBJ1-2, with TRBD1 identical over 8 bases. With 5 bases clipped from V and 3 bases from J, the junction kept 11 bases outside the gene matches. CDR3 length: 16 amino acids. The CDR3 region is CASSHRPQQGDYGYTF. CDR3 sequence (DNA): TGTGCCAGCAGTCACCGTCCCCAACAGGGGGACTATGGCTACACCTTC.

CDR3: CASSGDRVKSPLHF. In DNA form, the CDR3 reads TGTGCCAGCAGCGGGGACAGGGTAAAATCACCCCTCCACTTT. The J gene is TRBJ1-6, the V gene TRBV2, with 9 bases that match TRBD1. J lost 10 bases, V lost 6 bases, and 7 bases had no gene match. Germline V gene sequence: CDR1 SNHLY, CDR2 FYNNEI. This CDR3 contains 14 residues.

V usage is TRBV29-1 and J usage is TRBJ2-2; no reliable D call. CDR3 length: 14 amino acids. V lost 1 base to trimming and J lost 1 base, with 7 bases between them. Germline V gene data show CDR1 as SQVTM and CDR2 as ANQGSEA. The CDR3 loop reads CSVEGDGNTGELFF. The DNA for the CDR3 is TGCAGCGTTGAAGGAGACGGGAACACCGGGGAGCTGTTTTTT.